The 28 T cell receptor beta chains presented below share a single source sample, sequenced in a study of PD-L1 blockade in urothelial cancer (TCRdb year 2017). Preparation of the library involved the immunoSEQ multiplex PCR assay. In TCRdb, the immuneACCESS table is reduced to in-frame sequences with V and J assigned. These tables do not hold every clone; where another copy was compared, an unresolved V gene accounts for under half, and the others remain unexplained. The sample data list approximately 51,000 clones, and roughly 84% of these were observed just once. The ten most abundant clones make up about 20% of the sample. Sample time point, as interpreted from the label and publication: pretreatment peripheral blood. The sample in question was PBMCs, obtained around atezolizumab (anti-PD-L1) treatment. These receptors all come from a man in his fifties or sixties with urothelial cancer.

The chain couples TRBV19 to TRBJ2-7; D is possibly TRBD1 (6 bases). Germline V gene data show CDR1 as LNHDA and CDR2 as SQIVND (reference sequence). The CDR3 length is 14 residues. Trimming removed 4 bases at V and 6 bases at J, with 16 bases between. The CDR3 protein is CASSTRGTPGEQYF. Here the CDR3 DNA reads TGTGCCAGTAGTACGAGGGGGACGCCGGGCGAGCAGTACTTC.

V gene TRBV7-8 combines with J gene TRBJ2-1; a possible D gene is TRBD2 (6 bases). Per the germline V gene, CDR1 is SGHVS and CDR2 is FQNEAQ. The V end was cut by 2 bases, the J end by 0 bases, with 8 bases between. The CDR3 loop spans 15 amino acids. Written as DNA, the CDR3 is TGTGCCAGCAGCTTACTAGCGAGCTCCTACAATGAGCAGTTCTTC. This gives the protein CASSLLASSYNEQFF.

The chain joins TRBV30 to TRBJ2-7, with TRBD1 matching over 8 bases. Germline V gives CDR1 GTSNPN, CDR2 SVGIG (reference sequence). The CDR3 is made up of 12 amino acids. V lost 5 bases, J lost 2 bases, and 2 bases stayed unmatched. The CDR3 loop is CAWAGGPYEQYF. In DNA form, the CDR3 reads TGTGCCTGGGCAGGGGGCCCCTACGAGCAGTACTTC.

The chain is built from TRBV4-1 and TRBJ1-5, with 10 bases identical to TRBD1. The germline V gene encodes CDR1 MGHRA and CDR2 YSYEKL. CDR3 length equals 17 residues. V shed 3 bases and J 6 bases; nucleotides not matched to a gene: 11. The CDR3 region is CASSHEPGQGMGQPQHF. The CDR3 nucleotides are TGCGCCAGCAGCCACGAACCGGGACAGGGGATGGGTCAGCCCCAGCATTTT.

CDR3 loop: CASSFLDRVSYEQYF. The CDR3 DNA sequence: TGTGCCAGCAGTTTTCTGGACAGAGTCTCCTACGAGCAGTACTTC. The V call is TRBV27, the J call TRBJ2-7; D is perhaps TRBD1 (6 bases). The length of the CDR3 is 15 residues. Germline CDR1 is MNHEY and CDR2 is SMNVEV (reference sequence). Trimming took 3 bases from V and 0 from J, leaving 12 bases between them.

This clone appeared a single time. The chain links TRBV6-1 to TRBJ2-7; a weak D match, TRBD1 (6 bases). The length of the CDR3 is 13 residues. Trimming removed 7 bases from V and 5 bases from J, with 15 bases in between. Per germline, CDR1 MNHNS and CDR2 SASEGT. The CDR3 loop reads CASIVGQKDEQYF. Written as DNA, the CDR3 is TGTGCCAGCATAGTAGGACAGAAGGACGAGCAGTACTTC.

The genes are TRBV7-2 and TRBJ1-1; the match to TRBD1 covers 8 bases. CDR3 length: 13 amino acids. The junction had 1 base not matched to a gene; V was cut back by 4 bases and J by 3 bases. CDR1 is SGHTA, CDR2 FQGNSA, per germline. CDR3 sequence reads: CASSSDRDTEAFF. DNA of the CDR3: TGTGCCAGCAGCTCGGACAGGGACACTGAAGCTTTCTTT. The whole variable domain, filled in from reference TRBV7-2 and TRBJ1-1, reads GAGVSQSPSNKVTEKGKDVELRCDPISGHTALYWYRQSLGQGLEFLIYFQGNSAPDKSGLPSDRFSAERTGGSVSTLTIQRTQQEDSAVYLCASSSDRDTEAFFGQGTRLTVV.

This clone was recorded once. The rearrangement joins TRBV2 to TRBJ1-1; 7 nucleotides align to TRBD1. The CDR3 consists of 14 residues. Germline V gives CDR1 SNHLY, CDR2 FYNNEI. Germline trimming cut 6 bases from V and 2 bases from J; bases unmatched to any gene: 6. CDR3 bases: TGTGCCAGCAGGGGGGACAGCCTCAACACTGAAGCTTTCTTT. It yields the protein CASRGDSLNTEAFF.

The rearrangement uses TRBV27 and TRBJ2-7, with 7 positions matching TRBD1. Losses at the gene ends were 6 bases for V and 7 bases for J; bases not matched to a gene: 6. Germline CDR1 is MNHEY and CDR2 is SMNVEV (reference sequence). The CDR3 loop spans 12 amino acids. Written as DNA, the CDR3 is TGTGCCAGCAGAAGACAGGGACGGGAGCAGTACTTC. The encoded protein is CASRRQGREQYF.

The J gene is TRBJ2-5, the V gene TRBV10-3, with 15 bases fitting TRBD2. CDR1 is ENHRY and CDR2 is SYGVKD in the germline V gene. The V gene end was trimmed by 4 bases and the J gene end by 2 bases; junction bases not matched to a gene: 5. This CDR3 is built from 17 residues. The CDR3 region has the DNA TGTGCCATCAGTGGCGGACTAGCGGGAGGGCTACAAGAGACCCAGTACTTC. Its translation is CAISGGLAGGLQETQYF.

V is TRBV30 and J is TRBJ1-1, with D maybe TRBD1 (5 bases). This CDR3 comprises 12 residues. V dropped 3 bases and J dropped 2 bases, with 7 bases sitting between them. Germline V gene sequence: CDR1 GTSNPN, CDR2 SVGIG (reference sequence). CDR3 in amino acids: CAWRQGNTEAFF. CDR3 coding DNA: TGTGCCTGGAGGCAGGGTAACACTGAAGCTTTCTTT.

The chain recombines TRBV5-1 with TRBJ2-1; 11 bases match TRBD2. Trimming took 7 bases from V and 5 from J; bases not matched to a gene: 11. Germline CDR1 SGHRS, CDR2 YFSETQ. The CDR3 is 16 residues long. The CDR3 nucleotides read TGCGCCAGCGGACCCTTAGCGGGAGGGGCTCACAATGAGCAGTTCTTC. Protein: CASGPLAGGAHNEQFF.

V usage is TRBV19 and J usage is TRBJ2-1; 11 bases agree with TRBD2. This CDR3 has 15 amino acids. Unmatched junction bases numbered 4, after V lost 5 bases and J lost 4 bases. Germline assignment: CDR1 LNHDA and CDR2 SQIVND (reference sequence). CDR3 sequence (DNA): TGTGCCAGTAGTTCCGGGACTAGCGGTTACAATGAGCAGTTCTTC. Residues: CASSSGTSGYNEQFF.

The chain couples TRBV4-1 to TRBJ2-7; weak D call: TRBD2 (6 bases). The CDR3 contains 16 residues. V lost 0 bases, J lost 0 bases, and 12 bases lay in between. The germline V gene encodes CDR1 MGHRA and CDR2 YSYEKL. The CDR3 region has the DNA TGCGCCAGCAGCCAAGAGGAGGGTCTGGGCTCCTACGAGCAGTACTTC. Protein: CASSQEEGLGSYEQYF.

This chain uses TRBV19 with TRBJ2-7; maybe TRBD2 (6 bases). The CDR3 length is 13 residues. V dropped 5 bases and J dropped 3 bases, with 11 bases sitting between them. Germline lookup yields CDR1 LNHDA and CDR2 SQIVND (reference sequence). The CDR3, as DNA: TGTGCCAGTAGTTCGGGACTGGGCTACGAGCAGTACTTC. It encodes CASSSGLGYEQYF.

The chain employs TRBV9 and TRBJ2-1; D gene unclear. With 5 bases removed from V and 5 bases from J, the gap between germline ends came to 17 bases. Per the germline V gene, CDR1 is SGDLS and CDR2 is YYNGEE. The CDR3 extends over 15 amino acids. The CDR3, as DNA: TGTGCCAGCAGGCCAAGGCTGGGCCCTAACAATGAGCAGTTCTTC. Translating it yields CASRPRLGPNNEQFF.

The chain employs TRBV27 and TRBJ2-1; 13 bases align to TRBD2. Germline CDR1 MNHEY, CDR2 SMNVEV (reference sequence). This CDR3 has 15 residues. V lost 5 bases and J lost 8; bases outside the gene matches: 6. The CDR3 coding sequence is TGTGCCAGCAGTCGACTAGCGGGGGGCCAGGATGAGCAGTTCTTC. Protein: CASSRLAGGQDEQFF.

The chain recombines TRBV27 with TRBJ2-2; 14 bases are shared with TRBD2. CDR1 MNHEY and CDR2 SMNVEV come from the germline V gene (reference sequence). V gave up 4 bases and J gave up 6 bases; unmatched junction bases: 7. The CDR3 contains 17 residues. CDR3 DNA: TGTGCCAGCAGTTCAGAGGGACTAGCGGGAGCCCCCGGGGAGCTGTTTTTT. Translation: CASSSEGLAGAPGELFF.

A word on this clone: Other DNA sequences of this sample code for an identical CDR3. This chain links TRBV9 with TRBJ2-3; 8 bases agree with TRBD2. The germline gives CDR1 SGDLS, CDR2 YYNGEE. This CDR3 region has 16 residues. With 0 bases clipped from V and 2 bases from J, the junction kept 5 bases outside the gene matches. CDR3 in amino acids: CASSVESSGYTDTQYF. The CDR3 DNA sequence: TGTGCCAGCAGCGTAGAATCTAGCGGGTACACAGATACGCAGTATTTT.

This clone is a singleton in its sample. This CDR3 is CASSVASGGYQETQYF. The CDR3 nucleotides are TGTGCCAGCAGCGTAGCTAGCGGGGGGTACCAAGAGACCCAGTACTTC. The chain carries TRBV9 and TRBJ2-5; TRBD2 agrees at 11 bases. This CDR3 contains 16 residues. V was clipped by 0 bases and J by 0 bases; unmatched bases: 1. Germline-derived CDR1 and CDR2 are SGDLS and YYNGEE.

As for this clone: In the same sample, other DNA sequences code for this CDR3. The chain is built from TRBV5-1 and TRBJ1-5, with D possibly TRBD1 on 5 matching bases. V gave up 0 bases and J gave up 6 bases, with 10 bases separating them. This CDR3 region has 14 residues. Per the germline V gene, CDR1 is SGHRS and CDR2 is YFSETQ. CDR3 sequence: CASSLGGDGQPQHF. CDR3 DNA sequence: TGCGCCAGCAGCTTGGGGGGGGACGGTCAGCCCCAGCATTTT.

The CDR3 spells CASRGTGVLDQPQHF. In DNA form, the CDR3 reads TGTGCCAGTAGGGGGACAGGGGTCCTGGATCAGCCCCAGCATTTT. The chain has TRBV19 and TRBJ1-5; 10 positions agree with TRBD1. The junction had 7 bases not matched to a gene; V was cut back by 6 bases and J by 5 bases. CDR3 length: 15 residues. The germline CDR1 and CDR2 sequences are LNHDA and SQIVND (reference sequence). Full variable domain (rest looked up from reference TRBV19 and TRBJ1-5): DGGITQSPKYLFRKEGQNVTLSCEQNLNHDAMYWYRQDPGQGLRLIYYSQIVNDFQKGDIAEGYSVSREKKESFPLTVTSAQKNPTAFYLCASRGTGVLDQPQHFGDGTRLSIL.

V and J are TRBV25-1 and TRBJ1-4, with a possible D match to TRBD1 (6 bases). Germline CDR1 is MGHDK and CDR2 is SYGVNS. The CDR3 has 15 amino acids. V dropped 1 base and J dropped 7 bases, with 13 bases sitting between them. CDR3 loop: CASSEFGGEAEKLFF. DNA of the CDR3: TGTGCCAGCAGTGAATTTGGGGGCGAAGCTGAAAAACTGTTTTTT. Full variable domain (rest looked up from reference TRBV25-1 and TRBJ1-4): EADIYQTPRYLVIGTGKKITLECSQTMGHDKMYWYQQDPGMELHLIHYSYGVNSTEKGDLSSESTVSRIRTEHFPLTLESARPSHTSQYLCASSEFGGEAEKLFFGSGTQLSVL.

The rearrangement joins TRBV7-3 to TRBJ1-1, with a tentative D call TRBD1 (6 bases). Trimming shortened V by 4 bases and J by 7 bases, and 10 bases separated the two germline ends. The CDR3 contains 12 residues. Germline CDR1 reads SGHTA; CDR2 reads FQGTGA. DNA for the CDR3: TGTGCCAGCAGCTCAGGGGCGGGTGAAGCTTTCTTT. Translated, it gives CASSSGAGEAFF.

The chain has TRBV10-3 and TRBJ2-3; 15 bases are a match to TRBD2. CDR3 length equals 18 residues. Germline V gene sequence: CDR1 ENHRY, CDR2 SYGVKD. V shed 9 bases and J 4 bases; nucleotides not matched to a gene: 14. The CDR3 DNA sequence: TGTGCCATAAATACCGTGGGACTAGCGGGGGGCCCTCCAGATACGCAGTATTTT. Protein product: CAINTVGLAGGPPDTQYF.

V and J are TRBV29-1 and TRBJ1-2; no clear D gene. The CDR3 runs 13 residues. The V and J ends lost 6 bases and 10 bases respectively, with 21 bases between them. Germline assignment: CDR1 SQVTM and CDR2 ANQGSEA. The CDR3 loop is CSVKREGGFVYTF. For the CDR3, the DNA is TGCAGCGTGAAGAGGGAGGGTGGCTTCGTCTACACCTTC.

The rearrangement links TRBV2 to TRBJ1-4; 7 positions agree with TRBD1. CDR3 size: 15 residues. Germline-derived CDR1 and CDR2 are SNHLY and FYNNEI. V lost 6 bases and J lost 4; bases outside the gene matches: 8. The CDR3 protein is CASRDLGQFNEKLFF. DNA of the CDR3: TGTGCCAGCAGAGATCTGGGACAGTTTAATGAAAAACTGTTTTTT. Filled out from reference TRBV2 and TRBJ1-4, the complete variable domain reads EPEVTQTPSHQVTQMGQEVILRCVPISNHLYFYWYRQILGQKVEFLVSFYNNEISEKSEIFDDQFSVERPDGSNFTLKIRSTKLEDSAMYFCASRDLGQFNEKLFFGSGTQLSVL.

The gene calls are TRBV19 and TRBJ1-2, with 10 bases fitting TRBD1. Germline values: CDR1 LNHDA, CDR2 SQIVND (reference sequence). Trimming at V came to 4 bases and at J to 7 bases, leaving 6 bases not matched to a gene. There are 14 residues in the CDR3. The CDR3 sequence is CASSTRQGATGYTF. Written as DNA, the CDR3 is TGTGCCAGTAGTACTCGACAGGGGGCCACTGGCTACACCTTC.